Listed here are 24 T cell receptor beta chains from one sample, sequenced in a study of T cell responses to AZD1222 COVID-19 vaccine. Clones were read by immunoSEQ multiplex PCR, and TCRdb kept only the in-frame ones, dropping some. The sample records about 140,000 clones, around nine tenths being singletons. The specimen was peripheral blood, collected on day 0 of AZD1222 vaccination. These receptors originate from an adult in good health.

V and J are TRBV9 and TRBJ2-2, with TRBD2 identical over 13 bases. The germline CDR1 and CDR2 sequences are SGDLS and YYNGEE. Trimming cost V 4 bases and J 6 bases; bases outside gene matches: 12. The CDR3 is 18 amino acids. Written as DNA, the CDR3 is TGTGCCAGCAGCATAAAAGGACTAGCGGGAGTATTATCCGGGGAGCTGTTTTTT. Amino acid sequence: CASSIKGLAGVLSGELFF. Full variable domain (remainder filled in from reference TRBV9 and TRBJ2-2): DSGVTQTPKHLITATGQRVTLRCSPRSGDLSVYWYQQSLDQGLQFLIQYYNGEERAKGNILERFSAQQFPDLHSELNLSSLELGDSALYFCASSIKGLAGVLSGELFFGEGSRLTVL.

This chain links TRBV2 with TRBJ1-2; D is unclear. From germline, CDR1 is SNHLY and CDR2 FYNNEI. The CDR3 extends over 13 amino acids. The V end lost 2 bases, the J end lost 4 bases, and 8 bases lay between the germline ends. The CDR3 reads CASSEQARYGYTF. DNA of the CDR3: TGTGCCAGCAGTGAACAGGCCCGCTATGGCTACACCTTC.

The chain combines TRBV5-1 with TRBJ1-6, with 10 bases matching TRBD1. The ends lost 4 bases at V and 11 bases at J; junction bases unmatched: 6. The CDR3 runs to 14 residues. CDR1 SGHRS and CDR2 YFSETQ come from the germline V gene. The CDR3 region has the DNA TGCGCCAGCAGCACCGGGACAGGGGAAGCACCCCTCCACTTT. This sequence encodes CASSTGTGEAPLHF.

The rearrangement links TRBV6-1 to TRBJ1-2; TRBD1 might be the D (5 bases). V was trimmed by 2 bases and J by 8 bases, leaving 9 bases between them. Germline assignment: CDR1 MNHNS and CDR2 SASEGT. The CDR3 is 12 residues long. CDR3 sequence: CASSEKRGGYTF. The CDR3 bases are TGTGCCAGCAGTGAAAAAAGGGGAGGCTACACCTTC.

CDR3 region: CASSIGQGLNAEAFF. The CDR3 region has the DNA TGTGCCAGCAGCATTGGACAGGGCCTAAACGCTGAAGCTTTCTTT. V gene TRBV11-2 combines with J gene TRBJ1-1, with 8 positions matching TRBD1. Germline V lookup: CDR1 SGHAT, CDR2 FQNNGV. The junction had 11 bases not matched to a gene; V was cut back by 5 bases and J by 6 bases. The CDR3 has 15 residues.

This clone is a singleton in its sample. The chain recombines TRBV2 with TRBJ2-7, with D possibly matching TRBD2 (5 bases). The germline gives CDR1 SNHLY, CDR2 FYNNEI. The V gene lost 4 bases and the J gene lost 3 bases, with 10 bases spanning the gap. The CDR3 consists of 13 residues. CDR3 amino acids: CASSGDYIYEQYF. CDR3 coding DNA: TGTGCCAGCAGTGGTGACTATATCTACGAGCAGTACTTC.

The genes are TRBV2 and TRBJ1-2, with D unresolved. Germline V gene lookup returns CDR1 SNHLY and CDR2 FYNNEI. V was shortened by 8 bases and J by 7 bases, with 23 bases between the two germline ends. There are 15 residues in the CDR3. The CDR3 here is CASLHATRLTSGYTF. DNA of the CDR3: TGTGCCAGCCTCCATGCCACACGTCTAACGAGTGGCTACACCTTC.

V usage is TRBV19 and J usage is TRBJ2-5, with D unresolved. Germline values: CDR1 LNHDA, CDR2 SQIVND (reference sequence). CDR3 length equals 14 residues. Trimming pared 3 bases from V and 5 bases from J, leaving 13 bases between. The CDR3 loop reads CASSIPRVPETQYF. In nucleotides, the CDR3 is TGTGCCAGTAGTATTCCTAGGGTGCCGGAGACCCAGTACTTC.

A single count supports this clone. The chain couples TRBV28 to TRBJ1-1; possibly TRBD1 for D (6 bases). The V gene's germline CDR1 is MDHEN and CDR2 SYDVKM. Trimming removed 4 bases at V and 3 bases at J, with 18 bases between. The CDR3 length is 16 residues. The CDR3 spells CASSWRQALTYTEAFF. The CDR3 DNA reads TGTGCCAGCAGTTGGAGACAGGCGCTAACTTACACTGAAGCTTTCTTT.

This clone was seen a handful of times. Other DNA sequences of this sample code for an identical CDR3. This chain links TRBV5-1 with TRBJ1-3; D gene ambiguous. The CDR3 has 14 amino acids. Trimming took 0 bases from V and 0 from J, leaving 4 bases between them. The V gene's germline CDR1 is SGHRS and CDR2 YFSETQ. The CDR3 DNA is TGCGCCAGCAGCTTGGGCAGCTCTGGAAACACCATATATTTT. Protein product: CASSLGSSGNTIYF.

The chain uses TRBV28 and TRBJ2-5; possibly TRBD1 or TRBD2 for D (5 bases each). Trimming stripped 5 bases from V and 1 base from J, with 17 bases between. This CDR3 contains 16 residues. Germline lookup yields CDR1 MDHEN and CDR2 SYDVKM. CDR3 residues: CASSTQVGTGQETQYF. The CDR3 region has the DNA TGTGCCAGCAGTACTCAAGTGGGGACCGGCCAAGAGACCCAGTACTTC.

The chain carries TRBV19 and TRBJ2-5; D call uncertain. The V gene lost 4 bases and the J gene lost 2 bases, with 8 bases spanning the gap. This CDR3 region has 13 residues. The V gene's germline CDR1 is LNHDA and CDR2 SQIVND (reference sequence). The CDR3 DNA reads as TGTGCCAGTAGTACGGGCCGTCAAGAGACCCAGTACTTC. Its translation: CASSTGRQETQYF.

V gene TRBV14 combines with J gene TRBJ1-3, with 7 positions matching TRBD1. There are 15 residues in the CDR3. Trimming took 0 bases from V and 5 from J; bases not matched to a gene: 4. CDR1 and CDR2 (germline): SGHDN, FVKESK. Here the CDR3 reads CASSQEGTARNTIYF. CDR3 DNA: TGTGCCAGCAGCCAAGAAGGGACAGCCAGAAACACCATATATTTT. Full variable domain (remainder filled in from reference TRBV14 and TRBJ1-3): EAGVTQFPSHSVIEKGQTVTLRCDPISGHDNLYWYRRVMGKEIKFLLHFVKESKQDESGMPNNRFLAERTGGTYSTLKVQPAELEDSGVYFCASSQEGTARNTIYFGEGSWLTVV.

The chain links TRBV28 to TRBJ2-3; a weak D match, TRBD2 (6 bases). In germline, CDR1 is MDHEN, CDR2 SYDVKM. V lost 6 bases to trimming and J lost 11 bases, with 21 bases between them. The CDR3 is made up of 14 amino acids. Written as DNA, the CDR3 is TGTGCCAGCAGCACTCAGACGGGCTGGCGGGAGCAGTATTTT. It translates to CASSTQTGWREQYF. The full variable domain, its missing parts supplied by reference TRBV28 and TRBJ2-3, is DVKVTQSSRYLVKRTGEKVFLECVQDMDHENMFWYRQDPGLGLRLIYFSYDVKMKEKGDIPEGYSVSREKKERFSLILESASTNQTSMYLCASSTQTGWREQYFGPGTRLTVL.

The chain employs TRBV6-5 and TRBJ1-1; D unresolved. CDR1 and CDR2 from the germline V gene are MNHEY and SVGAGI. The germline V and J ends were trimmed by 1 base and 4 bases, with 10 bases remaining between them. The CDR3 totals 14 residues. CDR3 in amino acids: CASSYLGGITEAFF. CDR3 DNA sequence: TGTGCCAGCAGTTACTTGGGCGGAATCACTGAAGCTTTCTTT.

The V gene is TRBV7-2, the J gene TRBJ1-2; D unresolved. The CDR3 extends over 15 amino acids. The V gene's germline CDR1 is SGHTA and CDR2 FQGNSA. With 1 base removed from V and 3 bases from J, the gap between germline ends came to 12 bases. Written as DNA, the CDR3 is TGTGCCAGCAGCTTAGGCTTTGGGGTGGACTATGGCTACACCTTC. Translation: CASSLGFGVDYGYTF.

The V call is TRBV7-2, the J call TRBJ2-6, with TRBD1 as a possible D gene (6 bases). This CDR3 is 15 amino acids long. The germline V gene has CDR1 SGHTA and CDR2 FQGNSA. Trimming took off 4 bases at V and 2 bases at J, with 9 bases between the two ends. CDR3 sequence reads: CASSWGRAGANVLTF. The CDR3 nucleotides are TGTGCCAGCAGCTGGGGGCGGGCTGGGGCCAACGTCCTGACTTTC.

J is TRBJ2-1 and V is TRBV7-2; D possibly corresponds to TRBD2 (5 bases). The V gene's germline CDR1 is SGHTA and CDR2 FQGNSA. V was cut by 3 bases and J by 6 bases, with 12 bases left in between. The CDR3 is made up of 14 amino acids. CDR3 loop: CASSFFAAGNEQFF. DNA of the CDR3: TGTGCCAGCAGCTTTTTTGCTGCGGGCAATGAGCAGTTCTTC.

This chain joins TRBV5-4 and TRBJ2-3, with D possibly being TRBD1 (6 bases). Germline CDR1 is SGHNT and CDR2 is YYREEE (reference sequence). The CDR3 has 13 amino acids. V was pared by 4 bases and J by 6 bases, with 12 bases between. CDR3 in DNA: TGTGCCAGCAGCCGGGACAACCGGGATACGCAGTATTTT. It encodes CASSRDNRDTQYF.

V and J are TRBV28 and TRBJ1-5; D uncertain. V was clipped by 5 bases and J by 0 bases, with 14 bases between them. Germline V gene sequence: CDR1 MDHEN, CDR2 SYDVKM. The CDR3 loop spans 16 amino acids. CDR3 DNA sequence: TGTGCCAGCAGTCTTCTCATGGAAAATAGCAATCAGCCCCAGCATTTT. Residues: CASSLLMENSNQPQHF. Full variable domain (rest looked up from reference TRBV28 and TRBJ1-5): DVKVTQSSRYLVKRTGEKVFLECVQDMDHENMFWYRQDPGLGLRLIYFSYDVKMKEKGDIPEGYSVSREKKERFSLILESASTNQTSMYLCASSLLMENSNQPQHFGDGTRLSIL.

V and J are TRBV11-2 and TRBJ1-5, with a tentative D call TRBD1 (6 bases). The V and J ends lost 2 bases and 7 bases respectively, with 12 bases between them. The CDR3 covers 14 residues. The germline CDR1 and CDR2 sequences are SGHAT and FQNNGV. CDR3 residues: CASSLTGISQPQHF. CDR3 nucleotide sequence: TGTGCCAGCAGCTTAACAGGGATTAGCCAGCCCCAGCATTTT.

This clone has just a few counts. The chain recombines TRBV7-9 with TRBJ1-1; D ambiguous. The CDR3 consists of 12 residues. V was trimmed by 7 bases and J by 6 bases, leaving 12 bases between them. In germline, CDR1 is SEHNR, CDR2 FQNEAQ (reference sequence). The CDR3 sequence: CASTLIRSEAFF. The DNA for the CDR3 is TGTGCCAGCACCCTAATCAGATCTGAAGCTTTCTTT.

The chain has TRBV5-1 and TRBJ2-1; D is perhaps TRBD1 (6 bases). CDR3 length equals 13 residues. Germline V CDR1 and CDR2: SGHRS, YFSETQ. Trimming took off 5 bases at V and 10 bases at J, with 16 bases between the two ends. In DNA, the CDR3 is TGCGCCAGCAGTATAGAAGGGGGTCGAGAGCAGTTCTTC. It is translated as CASSIEGGREQFF.

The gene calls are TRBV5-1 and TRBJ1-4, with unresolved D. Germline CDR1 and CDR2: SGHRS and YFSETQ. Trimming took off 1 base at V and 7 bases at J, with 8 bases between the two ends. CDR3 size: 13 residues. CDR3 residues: CASSLRNGEKLFF. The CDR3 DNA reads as TGCGCCAGCAGCTTGAGGAACGGTGAAAAACTGTTTTTT.